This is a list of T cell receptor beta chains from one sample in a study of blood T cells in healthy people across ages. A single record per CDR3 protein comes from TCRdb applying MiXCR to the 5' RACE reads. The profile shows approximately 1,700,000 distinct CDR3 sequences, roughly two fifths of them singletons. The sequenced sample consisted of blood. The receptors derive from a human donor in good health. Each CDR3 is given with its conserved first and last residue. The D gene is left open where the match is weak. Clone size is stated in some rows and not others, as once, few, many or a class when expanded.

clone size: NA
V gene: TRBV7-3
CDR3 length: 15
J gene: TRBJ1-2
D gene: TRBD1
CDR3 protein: CASSLTPGQGFGYTF
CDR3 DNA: TGTGCCAGCAGCTTAACTCCGGGACAGGGCTTTGGCTACACCTTC

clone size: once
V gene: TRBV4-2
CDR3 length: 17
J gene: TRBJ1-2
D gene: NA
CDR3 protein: CASSLRARQGRGYGYTF
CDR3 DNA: TGTGCCAGCAGCCTACGCGCGAGGCAGGGCAGGGGCTATGGCTACACCTTC

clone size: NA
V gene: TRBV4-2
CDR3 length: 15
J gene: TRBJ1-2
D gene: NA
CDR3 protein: CASSQVRRDYGGYTF
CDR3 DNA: TGTGCCAGCAGCCAAGTTCGCAGGGATTACGGTGGCTACACCTTC

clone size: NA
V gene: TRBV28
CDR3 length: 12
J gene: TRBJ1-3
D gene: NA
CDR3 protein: CASRNRGNTIYF
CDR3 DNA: TGTGCCAGCAGAAACAGAGGAAACACCATATATTTT

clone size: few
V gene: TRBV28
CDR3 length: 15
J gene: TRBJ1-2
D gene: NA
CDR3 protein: CASSSSAQAIYGYTF
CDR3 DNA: TGTGCCAGCAGTTCATCGGCACAGGCAATCTATGGCTACACCTTC

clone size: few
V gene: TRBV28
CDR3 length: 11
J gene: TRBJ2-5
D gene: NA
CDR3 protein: CASVLKETQYF
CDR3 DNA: TGTGCCAGCGTACTGAAAGAGACCCAGTACTTC

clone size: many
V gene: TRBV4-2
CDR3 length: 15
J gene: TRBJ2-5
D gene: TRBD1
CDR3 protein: CASSQGGQTQETQYF
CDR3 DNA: TGTGCCAGCAGCCAAGGGGGACAGACCCAAGAGACCCAGTACTTC

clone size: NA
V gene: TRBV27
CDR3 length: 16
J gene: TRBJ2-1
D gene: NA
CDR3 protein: CASSLVVGVGWNEQFF
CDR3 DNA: TGTGCCAGCAGTTTGGTGGTAGGGGTGGGATGGAATGAGCAGTTCTTC

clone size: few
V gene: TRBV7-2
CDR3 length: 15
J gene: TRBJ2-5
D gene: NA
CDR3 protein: CASSFGGARSETQYF
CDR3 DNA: TGTGCCAGCAGCTTTGGGGGGGCGCGTTCGGAGACCCAGTACTTC

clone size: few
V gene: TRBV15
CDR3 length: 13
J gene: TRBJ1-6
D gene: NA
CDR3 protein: CATSRDKTSPLHF
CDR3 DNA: TGTGCCACCAGCAGAGATAAAACCTCACCCCTCCACTTT

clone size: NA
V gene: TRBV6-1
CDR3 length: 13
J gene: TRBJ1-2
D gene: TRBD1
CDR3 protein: CAGSDRDHGGYTF
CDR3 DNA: TGTGCCGGCAGTGACAGGGACCATGGTGGCTACACCTTC

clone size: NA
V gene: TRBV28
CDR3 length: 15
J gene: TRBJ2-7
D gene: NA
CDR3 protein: CASRLGGPLTYEQYF
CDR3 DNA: TGTGCCAGCAGACTGGGGGGGCCCTTGACCTACGAGCAGTACTTC

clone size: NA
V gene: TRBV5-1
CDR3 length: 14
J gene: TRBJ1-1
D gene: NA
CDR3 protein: CASSLYIENTEAFF
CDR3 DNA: TGCGCCAGCAGCTTGTACATTGAGAACACTGAAGCTTTCTTT

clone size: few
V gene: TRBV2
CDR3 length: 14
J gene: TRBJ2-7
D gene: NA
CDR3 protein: CASSISSTLYEQYF
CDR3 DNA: TGTGCCAGCAGTATCAGCTCAACCCTCTACGAGCAGTACTTC

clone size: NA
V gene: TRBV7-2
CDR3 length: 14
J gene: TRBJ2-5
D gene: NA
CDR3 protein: CASSPRRIQETQYF
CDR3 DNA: TGTGCCAGCAGCCCCAGACGGATCCAAGAGACCCAGTACTTC

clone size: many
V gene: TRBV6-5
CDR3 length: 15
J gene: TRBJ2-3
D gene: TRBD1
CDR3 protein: CASSTSGTVTDTQYF
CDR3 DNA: TGTGCCAGCAGTACCTCCGGGACAGTCACAGATACGCAGTATTTT

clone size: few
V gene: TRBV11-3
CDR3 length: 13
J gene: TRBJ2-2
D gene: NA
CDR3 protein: CASSAADTGELFF
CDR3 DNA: TGTGCCAGCAGCGCAGCAGACACCGGGGAGCTGTTTTTT

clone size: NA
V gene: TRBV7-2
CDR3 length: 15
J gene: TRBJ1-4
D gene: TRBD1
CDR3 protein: CASRPRGQASEKLFF
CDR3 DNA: TGTGCCAGCAGACCGCGGGGACAGGCGAGTGAAAAACTGTTTTTT

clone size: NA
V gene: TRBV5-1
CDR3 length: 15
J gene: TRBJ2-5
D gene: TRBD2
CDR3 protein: CAGSLGTSGGETQYF
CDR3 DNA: TGCGCCGGCAGCTTGGGGACTAGCGGGGGAGAGACCCAGTACTTC

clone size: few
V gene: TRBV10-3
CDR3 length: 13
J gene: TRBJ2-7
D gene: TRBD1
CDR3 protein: CAISSTGTGEQYF
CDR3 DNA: TGTGCCATCAGTTCGACAGGGACGGGCGAGCAGTACTTC

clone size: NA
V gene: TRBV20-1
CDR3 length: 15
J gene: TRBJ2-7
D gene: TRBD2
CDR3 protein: CSARNPGLAAYEQYF
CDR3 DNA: TGCAGTGCTAGGAACCCGGGACTAGCGGCCTACGAGCAGTACTTC

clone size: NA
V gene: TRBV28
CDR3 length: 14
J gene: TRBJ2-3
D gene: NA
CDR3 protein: CASSTLEFTDTQYF
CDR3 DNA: TGTGCCAGCAGCACCCTCGAGTTCACAGATACGCAGTATTTT

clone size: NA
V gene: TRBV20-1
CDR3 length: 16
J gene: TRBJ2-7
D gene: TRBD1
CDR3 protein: CSAVPGQGSGIYEQYF
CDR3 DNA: TGCAGTGCTGTCCCGGGACAGGGTTCGGGGATCTACGAGCAGTACTTC

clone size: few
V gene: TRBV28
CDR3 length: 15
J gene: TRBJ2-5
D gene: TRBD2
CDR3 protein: CASRPTSLRKETQYF
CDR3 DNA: TGTGCCAGCAGGCCGACTAGCCTGAGGAAAGAGACCCAGTACTTC

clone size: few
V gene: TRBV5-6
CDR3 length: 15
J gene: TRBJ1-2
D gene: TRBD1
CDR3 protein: CASSDPGQGHYDYTF
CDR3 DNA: TGTGCCAGCAGCGACCCGGGACAGGGACACTATGACTACACCTTC

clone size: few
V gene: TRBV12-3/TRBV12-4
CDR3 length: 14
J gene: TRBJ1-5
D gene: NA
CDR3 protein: CASSLMVGNQPQHF
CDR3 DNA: TGTGCCAGCAGTTTAATGGTGGGGAATCAGCCCCAGCATTTT

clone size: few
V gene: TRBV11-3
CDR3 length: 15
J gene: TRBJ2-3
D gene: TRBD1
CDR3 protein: CASSSGQGQTDTQYF
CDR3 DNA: TGTGCCAGCAGCTCCGGACAGGGTCAGACAGATACGCAGTATTTT

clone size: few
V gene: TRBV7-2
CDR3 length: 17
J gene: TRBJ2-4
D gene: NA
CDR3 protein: CASSLALGSGDRNIQYF
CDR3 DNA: TGCGCCAGCAGCTTAGCCCTCGGATCGGGGGATCGGAACATTCAGTACTTC

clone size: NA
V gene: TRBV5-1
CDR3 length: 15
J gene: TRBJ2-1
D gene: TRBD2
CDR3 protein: CASSPTSGGSETWFF
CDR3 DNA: TGCGCCAGCAGCCCGACTAGCGGGGGGTCCGAAACCTGGTTCTTC

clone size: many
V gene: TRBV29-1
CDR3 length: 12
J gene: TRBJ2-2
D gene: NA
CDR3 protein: CSVVGNTGELFF
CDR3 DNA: TGCAGCGTTGTTGGGAACACCGGGGAGCTGTTTTTT

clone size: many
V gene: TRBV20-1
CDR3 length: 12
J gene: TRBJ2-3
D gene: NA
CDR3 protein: CSAKSTTDTQYF
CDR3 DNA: TGCAGTGCTAAGTCGACCACAGATACGCAGTATTTT

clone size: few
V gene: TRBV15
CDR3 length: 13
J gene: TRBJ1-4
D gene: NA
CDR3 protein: CATSREGGGKLFF
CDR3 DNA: TGTGCCACCAGCAGAGAGGGAGGGGGAAAACTGTTTTTT

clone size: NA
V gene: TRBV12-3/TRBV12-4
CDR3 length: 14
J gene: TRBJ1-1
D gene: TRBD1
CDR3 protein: CASSIGQGADRAFF
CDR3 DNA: TGTGCCAGCAGTATCGGACAGGGGGCAGATCGAGCTTTCTTT

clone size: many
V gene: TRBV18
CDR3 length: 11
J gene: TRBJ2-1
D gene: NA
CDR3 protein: CASSGGDEQFF
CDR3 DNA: TGTGCCAGCTCTGGTGGGGATGAGCAGTTCTTC

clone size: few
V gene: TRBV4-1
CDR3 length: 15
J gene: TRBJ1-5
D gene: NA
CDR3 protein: CASSPTQGANQPQHF
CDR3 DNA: TGCGCCAGCAGCCCTACTCAGGGCGCCAATCAGCCCCAGCATTTT

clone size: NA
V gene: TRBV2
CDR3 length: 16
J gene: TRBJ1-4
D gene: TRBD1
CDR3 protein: CASSSRTGGAAEKLFF
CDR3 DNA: TGTGCCAGCAGCTCTAGGACAGGGGGCGCGGCTGAAAAACTGTTTTTT

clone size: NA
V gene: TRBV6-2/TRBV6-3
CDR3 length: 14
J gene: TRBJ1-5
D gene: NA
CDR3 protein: CASVRGALNQPQHF
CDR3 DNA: TGTGCCAGCGTCCGGGGGGCACTTAATCAGCCCCAGCATTTT

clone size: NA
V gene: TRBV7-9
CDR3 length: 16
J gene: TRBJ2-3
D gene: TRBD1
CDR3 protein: CASSFPTGRNTDTQYF
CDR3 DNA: TGTGCCAGCAGCTTTCCGACAGGGCGCAACACAGATACGCAGTATTTT

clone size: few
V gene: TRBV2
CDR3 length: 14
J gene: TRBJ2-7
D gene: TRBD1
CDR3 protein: CASSPGGPFYEQYF
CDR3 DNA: TGTGCCAGCAGTCCAGGGGGCCCCTTCTACGAGCAGTACTTC

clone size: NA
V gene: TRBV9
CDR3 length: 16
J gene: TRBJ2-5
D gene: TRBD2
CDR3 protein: CASSVDPTSGKETQYF
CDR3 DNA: TGTGCCAGCAGCGTAGACCCGACTAGCGGTAAAGAGACCCAGTACTTC

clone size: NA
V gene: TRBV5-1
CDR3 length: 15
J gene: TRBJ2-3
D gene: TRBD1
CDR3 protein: CASRRDRGSSDTQYF
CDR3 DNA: TGCGCCAGCAGGCGGGACAGGGGGAGTTCAGATACGCAGTATTTT

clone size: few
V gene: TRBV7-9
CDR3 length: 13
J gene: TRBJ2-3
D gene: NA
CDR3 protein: CASSLNGFDTQYF
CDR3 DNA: TGTGCCAGCAGCTTAAATGGATTTGATACGCAGTATTTT

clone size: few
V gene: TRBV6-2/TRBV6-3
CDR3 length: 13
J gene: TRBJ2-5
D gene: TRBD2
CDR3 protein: CASSYTGGRTQYF
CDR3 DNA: TGTGCCAGCAGTTACACGGGGGGACGGACCCAGTACTTC

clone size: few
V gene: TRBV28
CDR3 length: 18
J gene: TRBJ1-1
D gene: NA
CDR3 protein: CASRAGEQGMFGNTEAFF
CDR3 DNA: TGTGCCAGCAGGGCGGGAGAACAGGGCATGTTCGGGAACACTGAAGCTTTCTTT

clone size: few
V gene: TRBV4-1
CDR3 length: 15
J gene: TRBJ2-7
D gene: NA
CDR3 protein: CASSQFDSRSYEQYF
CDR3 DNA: TGCGCCAGCAGCCAGTTCGACAGCCGCTCCTACGAGCAGTACTTC

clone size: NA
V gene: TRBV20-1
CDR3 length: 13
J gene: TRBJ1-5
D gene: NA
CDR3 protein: CSATQRSNQPQHF
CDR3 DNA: TGCAGTGCGACTCAGAGAAGCAATCAGCCCCAGCATTTT

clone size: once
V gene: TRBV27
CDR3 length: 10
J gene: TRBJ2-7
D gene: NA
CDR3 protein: CASGSGEQYF
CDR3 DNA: TGTGCCAGCGGAAGTGGCGAGCAGTACTTC

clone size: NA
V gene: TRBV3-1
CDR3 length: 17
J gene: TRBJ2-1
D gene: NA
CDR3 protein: CASSQLIGRNSYNEQFF
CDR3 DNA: TGTGCCAGCAGCCAACTCATCGGACGGAACTCCTACAATGAGCAGTTCTTC

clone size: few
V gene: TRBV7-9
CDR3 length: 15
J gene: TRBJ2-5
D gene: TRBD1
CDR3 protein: CASSPTGVSGETQYF
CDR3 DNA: TGTGCCAGCAGCCCAACAGGGGTGAGTGGAGAGACCCAGTACTTC

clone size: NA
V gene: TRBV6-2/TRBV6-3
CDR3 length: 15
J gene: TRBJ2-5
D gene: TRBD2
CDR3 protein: CASSGYSGGKETQYF
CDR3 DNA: TGTGCCAGCAGTGGCTATAGCGGGGGCAAAGAGACCCAGTACTTC